The next 13 T cell receptor beta chains were all read from a single sample in a study of blood T cell repertoires in COVID-19. Clones were read by immunoSEQ multiplex PCR, and TCRdb kept only the in-frame ones, dropping some. Of some 160,000 clones in the sample, 87% were seen once. The sample taken for sequencing was peripheral blood. Receptor source: a woman aged 70 to 79 with COVID-19, enrolled during active disease.

In this sample, this clone turned up once. The V call is TRBV5-4, the J call TRBJ1-4, with 7 nucleotides matching TRBD1. The V segment lost 5 bases and the J segment 5 bases; nucleotides outside the gene matches: 6. This CDR3 is 14 amino acids long. The germline gives CDR1 SGHNT, CDR2 YYREEE (reference sequence). The CDR3 sequence is CASRETGKNEKLFF. DNA for the CDR3: TGTGCCAGCAGGGAGACAGGGAAGAATGAAAAACTGTTTTTT.

The chain uses TRBV3-1 (or the pseudogene TRBV3-2) and TRBJ2-3; no firm D call. The germline gives CDR1 LGHDT, CDR2 YNNKEL (reference sequence). This CDR3 contains 16 residues. V shed 1 base and J shed 0 bases, with 11 bases lying between them. The CDR3 region is CASSQGPSPSTDTQYF. CDR3 nucleotide sequence: TGTGCCAGCAGCCAAGGTCCTAGTCCTAGCACAGATACGCAGTATTTT.

The chain is built from TRBV2 and TRBJ2-4, with D possibly TRBD2 on 6 matching bases. Germline CDR1 SNHLY, CDR2 FYNNEI. The CDR3 consists of 14 residues. Trimming shortened V by 4 bases and J by 8 bases, and 15 bases separated the two germline ends. CDR3 residues: CASSVGQGGDIQYF. The CDR3 bases are TGTGCCAGCAGTGTTGGGCAGGGAGGAGACATTCAGTACTTC.

The V and J genes are TRBV9 and TRBJ1-5, with TRBD1 matching 9 bases. The CDR3 is 16 residues long. V lost 4 bases and J lost 5; bases outside the gene matches: 10. The germline V gene encodes CDR1 SGDLS and CDR2 YYNGEE. The CDR3 DNA sequence: TGTGCCAGCAGCATTGGACAGGGGTTGGGCGATCAGCCCCAGCATTTT. As protein: CASSIGQGLGDQPQHF.

This chain connects TRBV7-8 to TRBJ1-5, with 7 bases aligning to TRBD1. V dropped 5 bases and J dropped 2; count of bases not matched to a gene: 9. From germline, CDR1 is SGHVS and CDR2 FQNEAQ. The length of the CDR3 is 16 residues. In DNA, the CDR3 is TGTGCCAGCAGCGAAGGGGGCGGAATCGGCAATCAGCCCCAGCATTTT. Translated: CASSEGGGIGNQPQHF.

J is TRBJ2-7 and V is TRBV9; D remains unclear. Germline V lookup: CDR1 SGDLS, CDR2 YYNGEE. The CDR3 has 14 residues. Trimming pared 3 bases from V and 0 bases from J, leaving 10 bases between. The CDR3 here is CASSASLSSYEQYF. Written as DNA, the CDR3 is TGTGCCAGCAGCGCTTCATTGAGCTCCTACGAGCAGTACTTC.

This sequence joins TRBV27 and TRBJ2-7; D ambiguous. The ends were cut back, 3 bases at V and 3 bases at J, with 9 bases in the middle. Germline V gene lookup returns CDR1 MNHEY and CDR2 SMNVEV (reference sequence). The CDR3 totals 13 residues. CDR3: CASSLREDYEQYF. Here the CDR3 DNA reads TGTGCCAGCAGTTTGCGCGAAGACTACGAGCAGTACTTC.

The rearrangement joins TRBV28 to TRBJ2-2, with 7 bases lining up with TRBD1. V shed 5 bases and J 0 bases; nucleotides not matched to a gene: 6. The CDR3 has 16 residues. Germline V lookup: CDR1 MDHEN, CDR2 SYDVKM. The CDR3: CASSVWDRTNTGELFF. CDR3 sequence (DNA): TGTGCCAGCAGTGTGTGGGACAGAACGAACACCGGGGAGCTGTTTTTT.

This chain links TRBV19 with TRBJ2-5; 11 nucleotides agree with TRBD1. Germline V gene data show CDR1 as LNHDA and CDR2 as SQIVND (reference sequence). Trimming cost V 1 base and J 2 bases; bases outside gene matches: 0. This CDR3 spans 15 amino acids. CDR3 DNA: TGTGCCAGTAGTATAGGGGACAGGGGGCAAGAGACCCAGTACTTC. This codes for CASSIGDRGQETQYF.

This chain joins TRBV20-1 and TRBJ1-1, with D unresolved. The CDR3 runs 15 residues. Trimming pared 3 bases from V and 4 bases from J, leaving 18 bases between. Germline V lookup: CDR1 DFQATT, CDR2 SNEGSKA (reference sequence). The chain's CDR3 is CSASKLEGQTTEAFF. CDR3 coding DNA: TGCAGTGCTAGTAAGTTAGAGGGTCAGACCACTGAAGCTTTCTTT.

V is TRBV10-3 and J is TRBJ2-2; TRBD1 matches at 11 bases. The ends lost 8 bases at V and 3 bases at J; junction bases unmatched: 2. Germline-derived CDR1 and CDR2 are ENHRY and SYGVKD. The CDR3 is made up of 14 amino acids. The CDR3 reads CAIRDRGDTGELFF. The CDR3 nucleotides are TGTGCCATCCGGGACAGGGGGGACACCGGGGAGCTGTTTTTT.

As to this clone: Sequence at one end of the junction differs from germline and may be a read error. The CDR3 protein is CASSLDPMEGQRFLF. CDR3 in DNA: TGTGCCAGCAGCCTAGATCCCATGGAGGGCCAGCGGTTTCTCTTT. The chain has TRBV7-2 and TRBJ1-1; D unclear. The CDR3 is made up of 15 amino acids. Germline V gene data show CDR1 as SGHTA and CDR2 as FQGNSA.

In nucleotides, the CDR3 is TGTGCCAGCAGCGTAGGCCGGGACACCGGGGAGCTGTTTTTT. Translated: CASSVGRDTGELFF. V is TRBV9 and J is TRBJ2-2, with D unresolved. The CDR3 contains 14 residues. The V gene lost 0 bases and the J gene lost 3 bases, with 6 bases spanning the gap. CDR1 SGDLS and CDR2 YYNGEE come from the germline V gene.